The text below deals with one T cell receptor beta chain. CDR1 and CDR2 (germline): MDHEN, SYDVKM. The CDR3 is 13 residues long. Trimming removed 5 bases from V and 4 bases from J, with 9 bases in between. The record originates from a study of blood T cell repertoires in COVID-19. Study as a whole: PBMCs, B-cell-depleted T cells, or T cells provided the cDNA or gDNA that made up the material.

In the original workflow: Researchers report that nucleated cell counts were estimated from reference gene primer amplification. The data were produced by immunoSEQ multiplex PCR, yet TCRdb's version contains in-frame clones alone and is incomplete. The D gene and trimming were derived from the DNA, and the V and J assignments and clone size from that table. This table holds around 100,000 clones, over 75% found once. The chain carries TRBV28 and TRBJ2-1; no clear D. The receptor's source is a woman older than 75 with acute or convalescent COVID-19. Specimen: peripheral blood. The CDR3 protein is CASSLRLYNEQFF. In DNA form, the CDR3 reads TGTGCCAGCAGTCTCAGACTGTACAATGAGCAGTTCTTC.